The 21 T cell receptor beta chains listed next were all sequenced from one sample in a study of blood T cells in healthy people across ages. Primers used in a second PCR of about 6 to 11 cycles were a sample-barcoded 5' primer and a J-beta primer mix. TCRdb itself ran the 5' RACE reads through MiXCR, one entry per CDR3 protein. The table shows 870,000 or so distinct CDR3 sequences, with 29% occurring only once. The sequenced sample consisted of blood. Every receptor here comes from an elderly woman in good health.

The gene calls are TRBV24-1 and TRBJ1-5; D may be TRBD1 (6 bases). The ends were cut back, 4 bases at V and 3 bases at J, with 9 bases in the middle. Germline V gene data show CDR1 as KGHDR and CDR2 as SFDVKD. This CDR3 region has 14 residues. Here the CDR3 DNA reads TGTGCCACCAGTGACACAGGGCACAATCAGCCCCAGCATTTT. Its translation is CATSDTGHNQPQHF.

The chain links TRBV6-1 to TRBJ2-2; D remains ambiguous. Germline assignment: CDR1 MNHNS and CDR2 SASEGT. V lost 3 bases and J 6 bases, leaving 11 bases between the germline ends. The CDR3 spans 14 residues. Written as DNA, the CDR3 is TGTGCCAGCAGTGAGCTTGGTCGCGCCGGGGAGCTGTTTTTT. Its translation: CASSELGRAGELFF.

There are many counts of this clonotype. The chain is built from TRBV28 and TRBJ2-5; TRBD1 aligns across 8 bases. Trimming cost V 2 bases and J 4 bases; bases outside gene matches: 6. This CDR3 has 15 amino acids. CDR1 and CDR2 (germline): MDHEN, SYDVKM. The CDR3 loop is CASSLPDRAGETQYF. The CDR3 nucleotides read TGTGCCAGCAGTTTACCGGACAGGGCCGGAGAGACCCAGTACTTC.

This rearrangement joins TRBV10-3 to TRBJ2-3; D remains unclear. The CDR3 loop spans 15 amino acids. V gave up 3 bases and J gave up 6 bases, with 16 bases separating them. The V gene's germline CDR1 is ENHRY and CDR2 SYGVKD. The DNA for the CDR3 is TGTGCCATCAGTGATGTGGCGACCGGTGGGGATACGCAGTATTTT. Translating gives CAISDVATGGDTQYF.

V and J are TRBV12-3 or TRBV12-4 and TRBJ2-7; 12 positions agree with TRBD2. J was trimmed by 3 bases and V by 3 bases; bases with no gene match: 6. This CDR3 region has 16 residues. The CDR3 nucleotides are TGTGCCAGCAGTTTGGTCCTGACTAGCGGGAGCTACGAGCAGTACTTC. Its translation: CASSLVLTSGSYEQYF.

The chain combines TRBV14 with TRBJ1-1, with TRBD1 as a possible D gene (6 bases). V shed 0 bases and J shed 7 bases, with 21 bases lying between them. Looked up from germline, CDR1 is SGHDN and CDR2 is FVKESK. The CDR3 runs to 17 residues. In DNA form, the CDR3 reads TGTGCCAGCAGCCAAGAACCCGGGACAAGAGTTGGAGGTGAAGCTTTCTTT. It yields the protein CASSQEPGTRVGGEAFF.

This clonotype was recorded at least ten times. This sequence joins TRBV20-1 and TRBJ2-5; D may be TRBD2 (7 bases). CDR1 and CDR2 (germline): DFQATT, SNEGSKA (reference sequence). The CDR3 is 16 amino acids. The V and J ends lost 3 bases and 1 base respectively, with 18 bases between them. The CDR3 reads CSARKRGGAVQETQYF. Here the CDR3 DNA reads TGCAGTGCTAGGAAGAGGGGGGGGGCCGTCCAAGAGACCCAGTACTTC.

In regard to this clonotype: One end of the junction does not line up with germline, which may come from a read error. The rearrangement joins TRBV12-3 or TRBV12-4 to TRBJ2-3; the D gene is possibly TRBD2 (5 bases). The CDR3 runs to 15 residues. CDR3 amino acids: CACSPGRDLTDTEYF. The CDR3 region has the DNA TGTGCCTGCAGTCCTGGACGGGATCTCACAGATACGGAGTATTTT.

Turning to this clonotype: Since a much larger clone is just one base distant, this may be a read error. V is TRBV20-1 and J is TRBJ1-4; a weak D match, TRBD1 (5 bases). CDR1 and CDR2 from the germline V gene are DFQATT and SNEGSKA (reference sequence). The length of the CDR3 is 17 residues. CDR3 residues: CSARGSKPGRRNERLFF. CDR3 in DNA: TGCAGTGCTAGAGGATCGAAGCCGGGACGGCGTAATGAAAGACTGTTTTTT.

Many counts were recorded for this clonotype. This chain uses TRBV24-1 with TRBJ2-1; no clear D gene. CDR3 length equals 12 residues. V lost 2 bases and J 6 bases, leaving 4 bases between the germline ends. Germline lookup yields CDR1 KGHDR and CDR2 SFDVKD. The CDR3 protein is CATSDSFNEQFF. The CDR3 DNA is TGTGCCACCAGTGATTCTTTCAATGAGCAGTTCTTC.

In its sample, this clonotype was seen many times. V gene TRBV27 combines with J gene TRBJ1-2, with D possibly being TRBD1 (6 bases). Germline CDR1 MNHEY, CDR2 SMNVEV (reference sequence). The CDR3 has 15 residues. Trimming stripped 7 bases from V and 8 bases from J, with 23 bases between. CDR3 nucleotides: TGTGCCAGCACCCTCAGGCCAGGGGTGGCTAACGGCTACACCTTC. Translated, it gives CASTLRPGVANGYTF.

This clonotype has more than one count but fewer than ten. The rearrangement links TRBV6-5 to TRBJ1-1, with 7 bases aligning to TRBD1. With V trimmed by 6 bases and J by 1 base, 8 bases remained unmatched. Looked up from germline, CDR1 is MNHEY and CDR2 is SVGAGI. The CDR3 has 15 amino acids. The CDR3 region has the DNA TGTGCCAGCAGAGAACTACAGGGGCGGAACACTGAAGCTTTCTTT. Translation: CASRELQGRNTEAFF.

For this clonotype: Being one base from a much bigger clone, this may be a read error. The chain has TRBV7-2 and TRBJ1-2; tentatively, D is TRBD1 (5 bases). The CDR3 sequence is 15 residues long. CDR1 SGHTA and CDR2 FQGNSA come from the germline V gene. V shed 8 bases and J shed 4 bases, with 20 bases lying between them. Here the CDR3 DNA reads TGTGCCAGCGCCAACGGGGGGGTAGGTAGCTATGGCTACACCTTC. It is translated as CASANGGVGSYGYTF. The entire variable domain, with the rest obtained from reference TRBV7-2 and TRBJ1-2, is as follows: GAGVSQSPSNKVTEKGKDVELRCDPISGHTALYWYRQSLGQGLEFLIYFQGNSAPDKSGLPSDRFSAERTGGSVSTLTIQRTQQEDSAVYLCASANGGVGSYGYTFGSGTRLTVV.

At least ten counts were recorded for this clonotype. This chain links TRBV7-2 with TRBJ1-2, with D perhaps matching TRBD1 (5 bases). In germline, CDR1 is SGHTA, CDR2 FQGNSA. Trimming took 3 bases from V and 8 from J, leaving 13 bases between them. The CDR3 contains 13 residues. The CDR3 spells CASSFPGLRGYTF. The CDR3 DNA is TGTGCCAGCAGCTTTCCGGGACTGAGGGGCTACACCTTC.

This clonotype was seen repeatedly, ten times or more. This chain uses TRBV7-6 with TRBJ2-7; TRBD2 agrees at 9 bases. Germline CDR1 is SGHVS and CDR2 is FNYEAQ. The CDR3 is 16 amino acids. After removal of 1 base from V and 1 base from J, the junction contained 5 bases not matched to a gene. The CDR3 region has the DNA TGTGCCAGCAGCTTAGGAGCGGGGGGTTTATCCTACGAGCAGTACTTC. It specifies CASSLGAGGLSYEQYF.

A remark on this clonotype: Being one base from a much bigger clone, this may be a read error. The CDR3 spells CASRDSGEKRFF. The CDR3 bases are TGTGCCAGCCGGGACAGTGGAGAAAAACGGTTTTTT. The genes are TRBV12-3 or TRBV12-4 and TRBJ1-4, with TRBD1 matching 7 bases. The CDR3 sequence is 12 residues long.

This clonotype came up a few times. This chain uses TRBV7-2 with TRBJ1-5; D uncertain. The CDR3 totals 14 residues. Trimming shortened V by 4 bases and J by 7 bases, and 14 bases separated the two germline ends. The germline gives CDR1 SGHTA, CDR2 FQGNSA. CDR3 region: CASSSRPNLQPQHF. The CDR3 DNA reads TGTGCCAGCAGCTCACGGCCCAATCTCCAGCCCCAGCATTTT.

This clonotype was seen many times. The chain couples TRBV14 to TRBJ2-6; D gene uncertain. V was clipped by 3 bases and J by 0 bases, with 9 bases between them. The CDR3 length is 16 residues. CDR1 is SGHDN and CDR2 is FVKESK in the germline V gene. The CDR3 DNA sequence: TGTGCCAGCAGCCACGGGCTAAGCTCTGGGGCCAACGTCCTGACTTTC. Amino acids: CASSHGLSSGANVLTF.

Comment on this clonotype: This may arise from a read error, as a much more abundant clone is one base away. J is TRBJ2-1 and V is TRBV5-1; 8 bases agree with TRBD2. The CDR3 has 17 amino acids. Germline V gives CDR1 SGHRS, CDR2 YFSETQ. CDR3 DNA sequence: TGCGCCAGCAGCTTGATGGTTGGCGGGGGGCCCTACAATGAGCGGTTCTTC. Translation gives CASSLMVGGGPYNERFF.

This clonotype was seen repeatedly, ten times or more. This chain joins TRBV28 and TRBJ2-1, with 11 positions matching TRBD2. Per the germline V gene, CDR1 is MDHEN and CDR2 is SYDVKM. The CDR3 consists of 15 residues. The J segment lost 6 bases and the V segment lost 5 bases, leaving 6 bases of the junction unmatched. The CDR3 protein is CASSAPGLAVNEQFF. CDR3 in DNA: TGTGCCAGCAGTGCACCGGGACTAGCGGTCAATGAGCAGTTCTTC. The full variable domain, rest sourced from reference TRBV28 and TRBJ2-1, is DVKVTQSSRYLVKRTGEKVFLECVQDMDHENMFWYRQDPGLGLRLIYFSYDVKMKEKGDIPEGYSVSREKKERFSLILESASTNQTSMYLCASSAPGLAVNEQFFGPGTRLTVL.

This chain connects TRBV12-3 or TRBV12-4 to TRBJ2-6; D unresolved. V was trimmed by 8 bases and J by 0 bases, leaving 14 bases between them. The CDR3 extends over 16 amino acids. The DNA of the CDR3 is TGTGCCAGCGGTTCAGGAATTAACTCTGGGGCCAACGTCCTGACTTTC. This sequence encodes CASGSGINSGANVLTF.